These T cell receptor beta chains were read from a single sample in a study of neurological immune-mediated disorders. TCRdb recomputed calls from the 5' RACE reads with MiXCR, one row per CDR3 protein. The sample carries more than 75,000 distinct CDR3 sequences, 4.5% to 6.5% recorded once. Sequenced input: PBMCs. These receptors came from a woman aged 30 to 39 with multiple sclerosis. Both conserved end residues are part of each CDR3. A D gene is named only where the DNA matches it firmly. Where a row states a size, it is once, few, many or the class of an expanded clone; other rows omit it.

v_call	clone_size	d_call	j_call	cdr3_length	cdr3_nt	cdr3_aa
TRBV12-3/TRBV12-4	many	TRBD2	TRBJ2-3	18	TGTGCCAGCAACTATGAGTGGTTAGCGGGTAAAAGCACAGATACGCAGTATTTT	CASNYEWLAGKSTDTQYF
TRBV2	many	NA	TRBJ2-2	13	TGTGCCAGCCTAACAGGGTACACCGGGGAGCTGTTTTTT	CASLTGYTGELFF
TRBV5-1	many	NA	TRBJ2-5	15	TGCGCCAGCAGCTTGGCCTGGGGTAGCGGAGAGACCCAGTACTTC	CASSLAWGSGETQYF
TRBV27	many	NA	TRBJ1-2	13	TGTGCCAGCAGCCGGCGGGAGAACTATGGCTACACCTTC	CASSRRENYGYTF
TRBV20-1	many	TRBD1	TRBJ1-2	13	TGCAGTGCCGAGGGACAGGGGGCCTATGGCTACACCTTC	CSAEGQGAYGYTF
TRBV3-1	many	NA	TRBJ2-3	13	TGTGCCAGCAGCCAACAATCGGTAGATACGCAGTATTTT	CASSQQSVDTQYF
TRBV5-1	many	NA	TRBJ1-2	15	TGCGCCAGCAGCTCCCGGACGGGCGTAAACTATGGCTACACCTTC	CASSSRTGVNYGYTF
TRBV7-2	many	NA	TRBJ1-6	14	TGTGCCAGTCGGAGGACGCCCTATAATTCACCCCTCCACTTT	CASRRTPYNSPLHF
TRBV29-1	many	TRBD1	TRBJ1-6	17	TGCAGCGTTGTGATTCGACAGGGGACCCTCTATAATTCACCCCTCCACTTT	CSVVIRQGTLYNSPLHF
TRBV12-3/TRBV12-4	NA	TRBD1	TRBJ1-2	15	TGTGCCAGCAGTCCATGGGACAGCCTGTTATATGGCTACACCTTC	CASSPWDSLLYGYTF
TRBV5-1	many	TRBD1	TRBJ1-2	13	TGCGCCAGCAGTTCCGGACAGGATTATGGCTACACCTTC	CASSSGQDYGYTF
TRBV11-3	NA	NA	TRBJ2-1	16	TGTGCCAGCAGCTTGGGTAGCGGTCAAGCGGACAATCAGCAGTTCTTC	CASSLGSGQADNQQFF
TRBV20-1	few	NA	TRBJ1-1	12	TGCAGTGCTGGCAAGGTCCCACTGGAAGCTTTCTTT	CSAGKVPLEAFF
TRBV5-1	few	NA	TRBJ1-1	13	TGCGCCAGCAGCTTGGGGAGGGGGACTGAAGCTTTCTTT	CASSLGRGTEAFF
TRBV29-1	many	NA	TRBJ2-1	13	TGCAGCGTTGAATCTCCCCGCTACAATGAGCAGTTCTTC	CSVESPRYNEQFF
TRBV27	NA	NA	TRBJ2-3	14	TGTGCCAGCAGTATAAGTCAGGACGCAGATACGCAGTATTTT	CASSISQDADTQYF
TRBV20-1	NA	NA	TRBJ2-5	14	TGCAGTGCTAGTCGGTGGCTAGGTGGGGAGACCCAGTACTTC	CSASRWLGGETQYF
TRBV6-5	many	NA	TRBJ1-1	13	TGTGCCAGCAGTTACTCGTGGTCGGGGGAAGCTTTCTTT	CASSYSWSGEAFF
TRBV5-5	many	NA	TRBJ1-2	14	TGTGCCAGCAGCCTATCGACAGTGAACTATGGCTACACCTTC	CASSLSTVNYGYTF
TRBV6-2/TRBV6-3	many	TRBD2	TRBJ2-1	15	TGTGCCAGCAGTCAACTAGCGGGAACCTACAATGAGCAGTTCTTC	CASSQLAGTYNEQFF
TRBV5-5	NA	NA	TRBJ2-7	15	TGTGCCAGCAGCTTGGGGTCAGGGTTGTCCTACGAGCAGTACTTC	CASSLGSGLSYEQYF
TRBV2	few	NA	TRBJ1-2	10	TGTGCCAGCAGAAGGAACAGCTACACCTTC	CASRRNSYTF
TRBV20-1	many	TRBD1	TRBJ1-5	16	TGCAGTGCTAGAGATCCGACAGGGGGTAGGGATCAGCCCCAGCATTTT	CSARDPTGGRDQPQHF
TRBV18	NA	NA	TRBJ1-1	16	TGTGCCAGCTCACCTCGCACTGTGTCTGATCTGACTGAAGCTTTCTTT	CASSPRTVSDLTEAFF